This T cell receptor (beta chain) was captured by sequencing in a study of blood T cell repertoires in COVID-19. On the study more broadly: Italy, Spain and the United States were the sources of the convalescent and acute COVID-19 samples.

TCRdb keeps only in-frame clones here, not all; method: immunoSEQ multiplex PCR. Altogether about 140,000 clones are present, roughly four fifths being singletons, with the ten largest covering 3.4%. V was pared by 2 bases and J by 5 bases, with 15 bases between. The CDR3 loop spans 15 amino acids. CDR1 MDHEN and CDR2 SYDVKM come from the germline V gene. Material for sequencing was PBMCs or T cells enriched from blood (not recorded which). The chain has TRBV28 and TRBJ1-2; possibly TRBD1 for D (6 bases). This sequence originates from a woman in her forties or fifties with acute COVID-19. CDR3 amino acids: CASSLDGGQRYGYTF. In DNA, the CDR3 is TGTGCCAGCAGTTTAGACGGGGGGCAACGGTATGGCTACACCTTC.